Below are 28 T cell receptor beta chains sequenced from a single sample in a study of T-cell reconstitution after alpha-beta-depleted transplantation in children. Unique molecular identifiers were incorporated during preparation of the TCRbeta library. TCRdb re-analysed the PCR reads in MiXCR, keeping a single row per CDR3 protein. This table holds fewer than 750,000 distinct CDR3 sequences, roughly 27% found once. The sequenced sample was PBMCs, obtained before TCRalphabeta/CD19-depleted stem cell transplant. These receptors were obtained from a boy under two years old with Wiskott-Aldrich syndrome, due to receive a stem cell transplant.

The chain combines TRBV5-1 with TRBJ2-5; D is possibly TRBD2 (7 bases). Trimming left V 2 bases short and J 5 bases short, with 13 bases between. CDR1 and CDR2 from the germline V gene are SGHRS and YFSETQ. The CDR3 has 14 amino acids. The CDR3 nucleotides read TGCGCCAGCAGCTTATCAGGGGAGGGGGAGACCCAGTACTTC. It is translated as CASSLSGEGETQYF.

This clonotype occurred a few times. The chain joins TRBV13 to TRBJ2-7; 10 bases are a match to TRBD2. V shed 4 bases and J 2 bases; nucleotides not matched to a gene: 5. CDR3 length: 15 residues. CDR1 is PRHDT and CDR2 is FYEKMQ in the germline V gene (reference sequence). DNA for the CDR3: TGTGCCAGCAGCTCCATAGCGGGAGGAACCTACGAGCAGTACTTC. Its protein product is CASSSIAGGTYEQYF.

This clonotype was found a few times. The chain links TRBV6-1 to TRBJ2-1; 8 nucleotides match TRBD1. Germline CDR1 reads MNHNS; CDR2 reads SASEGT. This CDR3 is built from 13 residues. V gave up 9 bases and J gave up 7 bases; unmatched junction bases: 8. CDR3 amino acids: CASSRGLGNEQFF. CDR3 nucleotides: TGTGCCAGTTCCAGGGGGCTTGGGAATGAGCAGTTCTTC.

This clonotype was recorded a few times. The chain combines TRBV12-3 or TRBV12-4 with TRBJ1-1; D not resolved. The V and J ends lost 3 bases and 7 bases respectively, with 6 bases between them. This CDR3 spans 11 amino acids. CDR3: CASSFEDEAFF. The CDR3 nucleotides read TGTGCCAGCAGTTTTGAGGATGAAGCTTTCTTT.

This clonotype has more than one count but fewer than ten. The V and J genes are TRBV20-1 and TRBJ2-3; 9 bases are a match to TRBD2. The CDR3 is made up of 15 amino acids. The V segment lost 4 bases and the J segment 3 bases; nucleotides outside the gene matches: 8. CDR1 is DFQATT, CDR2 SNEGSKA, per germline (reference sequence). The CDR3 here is CSAILRSGRTDTQYF. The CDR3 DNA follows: TGCAGTGCTATTTTAAGGAGCGGGAGGACAGATACGCAGTATTTT.

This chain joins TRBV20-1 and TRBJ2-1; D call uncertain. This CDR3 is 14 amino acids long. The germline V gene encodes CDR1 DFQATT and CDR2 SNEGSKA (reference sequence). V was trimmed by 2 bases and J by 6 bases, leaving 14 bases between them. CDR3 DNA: TGCAGTGCTAGACCTGCAAGTAGGTCCAATGAGCAGTTCTTC. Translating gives CSARPASRSNEQFF.

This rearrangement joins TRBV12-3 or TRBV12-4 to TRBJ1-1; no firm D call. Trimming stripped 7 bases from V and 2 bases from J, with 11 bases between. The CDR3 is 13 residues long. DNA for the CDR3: TGTGCCAGCACTTCCAGCCTAAACACTGAAGCTTTCTTT. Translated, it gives CASTSSLNTEAFF.

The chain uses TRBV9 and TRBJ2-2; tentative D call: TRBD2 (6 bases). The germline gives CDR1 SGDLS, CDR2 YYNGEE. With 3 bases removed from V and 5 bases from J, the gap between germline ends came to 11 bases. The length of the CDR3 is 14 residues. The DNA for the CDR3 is TGTGCCAGCAGCGAACTAGCTGCTACCGGGGAGCTGTTTTTT. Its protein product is CASSELAATGELFF.

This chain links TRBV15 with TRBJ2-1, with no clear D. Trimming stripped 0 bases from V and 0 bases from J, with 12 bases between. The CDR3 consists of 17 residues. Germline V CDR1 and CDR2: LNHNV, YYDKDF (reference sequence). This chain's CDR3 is CATSRELLPSSYNEQFF. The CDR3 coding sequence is TGTGCCACCAGCAGAGAGCTTCTACCTAGCTCCTACAATGAGCAGTTCTTC.

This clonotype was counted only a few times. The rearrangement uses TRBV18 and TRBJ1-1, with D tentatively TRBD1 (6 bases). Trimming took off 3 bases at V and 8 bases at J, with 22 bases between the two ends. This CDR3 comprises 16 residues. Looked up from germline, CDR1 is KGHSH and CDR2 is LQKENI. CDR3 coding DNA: TGTGCCAGCTCACCGCTATCTTCGTGGGACACTGGAGAAGCTTTCTTT. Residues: CASSPLSSWDTGEAFF.

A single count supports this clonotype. The CDR3 DNA is TGCGCCAGCAGCGGGACTAATCAGCCCCAGCATTTT. Protein product: CASSGTNQPQHF. This chain connects TRBV5-1 to TRBJ1-5; possibly TRBD1 for D (5 bases). Germline CDR1 reads SGHRS; CDR2 reads YFSETQ. Trimming left V 4 bases short and J 4 bases short, with 6 bases between. CDR3 length: 12 amino acids.

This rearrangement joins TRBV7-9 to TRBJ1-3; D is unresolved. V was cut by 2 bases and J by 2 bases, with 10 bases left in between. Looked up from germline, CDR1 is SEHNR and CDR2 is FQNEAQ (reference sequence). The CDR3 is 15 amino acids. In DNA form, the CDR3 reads TGTGCCAGCAGCTTAATGCTGGCAACTGGAAACACCATATATTTT. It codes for CASSLMLATGNTIYF.

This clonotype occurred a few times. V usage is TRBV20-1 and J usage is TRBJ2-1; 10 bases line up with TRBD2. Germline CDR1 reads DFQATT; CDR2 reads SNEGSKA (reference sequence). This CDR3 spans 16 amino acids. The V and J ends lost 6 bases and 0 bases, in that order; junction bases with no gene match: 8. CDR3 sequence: CSAAGTSASSYNEQFF. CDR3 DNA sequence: TGCAGTGCAGCCGGGACTAGCGCCTCCTCCTACAATGAGCAGTTCTTC.

CDR3 region: CAISESGLARRNEQFF. The CDR3 DNA reads TGTGCCATCAGTGAGTCGGGACTAGCAAGGAGGAATGAGCAGTTCTTC. The chain carries TRBV10-3 and TRBJ2-1; 9 nucleotides line up with TRBD2. CDR1 is ENHRY, CDR2 SYGVKD, per germline. The CDR3 runs 16 residues. V shed 0 bases, J shed 7 bases, and the junction held 7 bases outside the gene matches.

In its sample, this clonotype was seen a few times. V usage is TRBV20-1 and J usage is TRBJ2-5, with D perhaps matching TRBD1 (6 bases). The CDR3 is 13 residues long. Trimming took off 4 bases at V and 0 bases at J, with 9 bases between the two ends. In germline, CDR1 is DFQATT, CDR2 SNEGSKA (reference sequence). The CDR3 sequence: CSATRDNQETQYF. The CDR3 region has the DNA TGCAGTGCTACCCGGGACAACCAAGAGACCCAGTACTTC.

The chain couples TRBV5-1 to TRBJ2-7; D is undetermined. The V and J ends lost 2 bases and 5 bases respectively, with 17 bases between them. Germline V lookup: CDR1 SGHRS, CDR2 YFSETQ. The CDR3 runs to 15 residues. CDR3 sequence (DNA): TGCGCCAGCAGCTTTTTATACTCAAACGCCCACGAGCAGTACTTC. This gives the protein CASSFLYSNAHEQYF.

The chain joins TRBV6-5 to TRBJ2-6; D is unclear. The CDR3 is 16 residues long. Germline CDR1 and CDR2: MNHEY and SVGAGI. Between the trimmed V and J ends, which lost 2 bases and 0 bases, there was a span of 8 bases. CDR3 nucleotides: TGTGCCAGCAGTTACGGTACGATCTCTGGGGCCAACGTCCTGACTTTC. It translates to CASSYGTISGANVLTF.

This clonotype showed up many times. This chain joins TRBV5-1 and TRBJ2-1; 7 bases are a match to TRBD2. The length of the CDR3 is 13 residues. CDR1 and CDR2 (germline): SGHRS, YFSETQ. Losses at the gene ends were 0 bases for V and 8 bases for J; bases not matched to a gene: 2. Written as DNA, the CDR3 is TGCGCCAGCAGCTTGGCCGGACTAGATGAGCAGTTCTTC. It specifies CASSLAGLDEQFF. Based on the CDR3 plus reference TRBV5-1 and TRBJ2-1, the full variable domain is KAGVTQTPRYLIKTRGQQVTLSCSPISGHRSVSWYQQTPGQGLQFLFEYFSETQRNKGNFPGRFSGRQFSNSRSEMNVSTLELGDSALYLCASSLAGLDEQFFGPGTRLTVL.

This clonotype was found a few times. The CDR3 sequence is CAIAQGGETQYF. CDR3 DNA: TGTGCCATCGCGCAAGGGGGAGAGACCCAGTACTTC. This rearrangement joins TRBV10-3 to TRBJ2-5; tentatively, D is TRBD1 (6 bases). The germline V and J ends were trimmed by 8 bases and 4 bases, with 11 bases remaining between them. Germline CDR1 and CDR2: ENHRY and SYGVKD. The CDR3 covers 12 residues.

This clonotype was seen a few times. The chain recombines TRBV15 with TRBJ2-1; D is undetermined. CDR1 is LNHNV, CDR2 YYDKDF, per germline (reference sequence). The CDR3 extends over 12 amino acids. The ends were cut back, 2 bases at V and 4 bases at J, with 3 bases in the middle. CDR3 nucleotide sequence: TGTGCCACCAGCAGATCTTACAATGAGCAGTTCTTC. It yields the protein CATSRSYNEQFF.

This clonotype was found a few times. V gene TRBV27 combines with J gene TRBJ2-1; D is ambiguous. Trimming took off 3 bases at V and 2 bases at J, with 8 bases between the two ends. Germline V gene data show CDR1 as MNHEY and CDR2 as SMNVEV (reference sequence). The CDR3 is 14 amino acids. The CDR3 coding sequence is TGTGCCAGCAGTTTCCAGGACGCCTACAATGAGCAGTTCTTC. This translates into CASSFQDAYNEQFF.

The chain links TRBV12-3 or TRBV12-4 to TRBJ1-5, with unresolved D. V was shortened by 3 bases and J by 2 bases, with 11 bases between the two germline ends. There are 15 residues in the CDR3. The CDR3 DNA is TGTGCCAGCAGTTTGGTTGCAGACGGCAATCAGCCCCAGCATTTT. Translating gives CASSLVADGNQPQHF.

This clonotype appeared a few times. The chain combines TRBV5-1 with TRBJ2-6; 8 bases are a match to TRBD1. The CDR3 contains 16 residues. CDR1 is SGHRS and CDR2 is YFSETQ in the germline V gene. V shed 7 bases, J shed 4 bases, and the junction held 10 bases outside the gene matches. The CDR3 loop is CASSKTGVAGANVLTF. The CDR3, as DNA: TGCGCCAGCTCGAAGACAGGGGTGGCCGGGGCCAACGTCCTGACTTTC.

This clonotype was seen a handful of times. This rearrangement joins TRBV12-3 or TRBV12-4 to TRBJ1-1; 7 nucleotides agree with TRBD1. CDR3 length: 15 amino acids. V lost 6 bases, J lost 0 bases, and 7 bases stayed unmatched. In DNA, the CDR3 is TGTGCCAGCAGGGGGACCGGGACAGTGAACACTGAAGCTTTCTTT. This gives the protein CASRGTGTVNTEAFF.

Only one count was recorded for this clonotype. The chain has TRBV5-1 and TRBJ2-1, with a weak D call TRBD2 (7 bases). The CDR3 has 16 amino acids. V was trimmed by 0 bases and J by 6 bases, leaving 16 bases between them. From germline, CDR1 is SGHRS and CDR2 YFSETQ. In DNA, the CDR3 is TGCGCCAGCAGCTTGGACGGCTGGGCGGGGGCCAATGAGCAGTTCTTC. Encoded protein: CASSLDGWAGANEQFF.

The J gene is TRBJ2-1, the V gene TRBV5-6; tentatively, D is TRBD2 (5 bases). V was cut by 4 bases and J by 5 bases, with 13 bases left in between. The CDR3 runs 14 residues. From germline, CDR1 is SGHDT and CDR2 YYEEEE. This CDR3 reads CASSGRGRDNEQFF. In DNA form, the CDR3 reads TGTGCCAGCAGCGGTCGGGGTAGGGACAATGAGCAGTTCTTC.

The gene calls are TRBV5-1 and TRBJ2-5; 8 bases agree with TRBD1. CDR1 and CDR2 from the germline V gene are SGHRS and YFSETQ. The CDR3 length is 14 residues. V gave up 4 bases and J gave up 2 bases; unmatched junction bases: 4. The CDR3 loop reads CASSVQGAQETQYF. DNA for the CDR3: TGCGCCAGCAGCGTTCAGGGGGCTCAAGAGACCCAGTACTTC.

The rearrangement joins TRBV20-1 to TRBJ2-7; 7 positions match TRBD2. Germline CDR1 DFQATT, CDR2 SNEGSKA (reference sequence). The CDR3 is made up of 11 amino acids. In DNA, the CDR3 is TGCAGCTTAGCGGGTCCCTACGAGCAGTACTTC. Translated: CSLAGPYEQYF.